This entry is about one TCR beta chain. Only in-frame clones appear in the TCRdb table, and some are missing; sequencing was by immunoSEQ multiplex PCR. The sample includes 180,000 or so clones, about 83% of them seen just once. The V gene's germline CDR1 is LNHDA and CDR2 SQIVND (reference sequence). V was shortened by 4 bases and J by 7 bases, with 8 bases between the two germline ends. The CDR3 is 12 residues long. The data belong to a study of blood T cell repertoires in COVID-19. The rearrangement uses TRBV19 and TRBJ2-4; D not resolved. The receptor comes from a woman aged 50 to 65 in a cohort exposed to, infected with or recovered from COVID-19 (not recorded which). The sample was PBMCs or T cells enriched from blood (not recorded which). CDR3 in amino acids: CASSNEVNIQYF. The CDR3 DNA is TGTGCCAGTAGTAACGAGGTGAACATTCAGTACTTC. Supplemented by reference TRBV19 and TRBJ2-4, the full variable domain reads DGGITQSPKYLFRKEGQNVTLSCEQNLNHDAMYWYRQDPGQGLRLIYYSQIVNDFQKGDIAEGYSVSREKKESFPLTVTSAQKNPTAFYLCASSNEVNIQYFGAGTRLSVL.